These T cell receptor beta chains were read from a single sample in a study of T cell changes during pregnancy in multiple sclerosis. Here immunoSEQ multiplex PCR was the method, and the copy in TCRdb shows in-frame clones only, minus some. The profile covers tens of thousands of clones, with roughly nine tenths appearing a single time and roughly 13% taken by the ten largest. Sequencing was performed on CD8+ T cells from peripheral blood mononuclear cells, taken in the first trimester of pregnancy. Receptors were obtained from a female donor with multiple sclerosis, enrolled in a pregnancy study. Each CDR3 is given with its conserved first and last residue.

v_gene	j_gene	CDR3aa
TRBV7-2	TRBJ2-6	CASSWRGSKISGANVLTF
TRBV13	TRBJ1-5	CASSSGISNQPQHF
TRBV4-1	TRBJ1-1	CASSQPDRPILGVPTYTEAFF
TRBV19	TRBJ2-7	CASIGGPHEQYF
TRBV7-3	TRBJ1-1	CASSLQGQGEAFF
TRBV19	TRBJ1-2	CASSLSEPPIYGYTF
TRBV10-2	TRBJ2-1	CASRGVAGGPNEQFF
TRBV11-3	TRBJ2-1	CASSLGERRAYNEQFF
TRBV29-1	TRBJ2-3	CSVPQGIGDTQYF
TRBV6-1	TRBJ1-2	CASTTVGTAYGYTF
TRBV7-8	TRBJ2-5	CASSLVGTGAGGETQYF